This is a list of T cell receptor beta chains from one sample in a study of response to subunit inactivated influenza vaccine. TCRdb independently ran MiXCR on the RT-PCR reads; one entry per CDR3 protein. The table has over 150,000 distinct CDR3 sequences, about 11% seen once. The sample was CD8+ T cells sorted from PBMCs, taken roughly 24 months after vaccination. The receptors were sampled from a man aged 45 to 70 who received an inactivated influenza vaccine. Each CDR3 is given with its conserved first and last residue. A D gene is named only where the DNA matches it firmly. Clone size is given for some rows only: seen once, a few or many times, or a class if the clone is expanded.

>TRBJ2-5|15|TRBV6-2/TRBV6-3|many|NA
CASRRSPGLMETQYF
TGTGCCAGCAGAAGATCACCAGGGTTAATGGAGACCCAGTACTTC
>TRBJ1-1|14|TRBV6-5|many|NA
CASSYKEGGTEAFF
TGTGCCAGCAGTTACAAGGAGGGTGGGACTGAAGCTTTCTTT
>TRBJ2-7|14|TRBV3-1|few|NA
CASSRRPRSYEQYF
TGTGCCAGCAGCCGCCGCCCCCGTTCCTACGAGCAGTACTTC
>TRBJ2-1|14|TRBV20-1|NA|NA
CSASDSTELNEQFF
TGCAGTGCTTCCGACTCCACAGAACTCAATGAGCAGTTCTTC
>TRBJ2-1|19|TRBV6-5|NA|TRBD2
CASSYSSLLVAGASDEQFF
TGTGCCAGCAGTTACTCGTCCCTTTTGGTAGCGGGGGCCTCGGATGAGCAGTTCTTC
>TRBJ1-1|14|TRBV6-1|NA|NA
CASSEWRANTEAFF
TGTGCCAGCAGTGAATGGCGCGCGAACACTGAAGCTTTCTTT
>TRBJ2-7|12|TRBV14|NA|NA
CASSQGGDEQYF
TGTGCCAGCAGCCAAGGGGGAGACGAGCAGTACTTC
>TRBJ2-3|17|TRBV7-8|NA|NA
CASSLVPGGVYTDTQYF
TGTGCCAGCAGTCTAGTGCCAGGAGGGGTGTACACAGATACGCAGTATTTT
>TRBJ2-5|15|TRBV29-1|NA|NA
CSVEEWAGRPETQYF
TGCAGCGTTGAGGAGTGGGCGGGCAGACCAGAGACCCAGTACTTC
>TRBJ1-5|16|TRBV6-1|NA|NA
CASRGVEGWGNQPQHF
TGTGCCAGCAGGGGGGTCGAGGGGTGGGGCAATCAGCCCCAGCATTTT
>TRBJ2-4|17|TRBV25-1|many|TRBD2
CASRPASGRVAKNIQYF
TGTGCCAGCCGCCCGGCTAGCGGGAGGGTAGCCAAAAACATTCAGTACTTC
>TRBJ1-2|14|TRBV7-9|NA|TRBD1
CASSAGTGLYGYTF
TGTGCCAGCAGCGCCGGGACAGGACTTTATGGCTACACCTTC